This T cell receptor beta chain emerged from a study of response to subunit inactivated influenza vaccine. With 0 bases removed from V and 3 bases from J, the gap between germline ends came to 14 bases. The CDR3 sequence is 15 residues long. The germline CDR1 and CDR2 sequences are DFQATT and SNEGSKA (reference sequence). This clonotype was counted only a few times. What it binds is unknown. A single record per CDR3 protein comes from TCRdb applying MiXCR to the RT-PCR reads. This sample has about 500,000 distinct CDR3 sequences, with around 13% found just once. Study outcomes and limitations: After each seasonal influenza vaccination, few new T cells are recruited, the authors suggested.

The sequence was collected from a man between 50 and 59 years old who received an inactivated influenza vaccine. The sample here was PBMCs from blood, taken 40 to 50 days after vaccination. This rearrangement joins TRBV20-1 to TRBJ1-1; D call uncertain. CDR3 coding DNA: TGCAGTGCTAGAGAATCTTCGGGCGGGGACACTGAAGCTTTCTTT. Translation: CSARESSGGDTEAFF.